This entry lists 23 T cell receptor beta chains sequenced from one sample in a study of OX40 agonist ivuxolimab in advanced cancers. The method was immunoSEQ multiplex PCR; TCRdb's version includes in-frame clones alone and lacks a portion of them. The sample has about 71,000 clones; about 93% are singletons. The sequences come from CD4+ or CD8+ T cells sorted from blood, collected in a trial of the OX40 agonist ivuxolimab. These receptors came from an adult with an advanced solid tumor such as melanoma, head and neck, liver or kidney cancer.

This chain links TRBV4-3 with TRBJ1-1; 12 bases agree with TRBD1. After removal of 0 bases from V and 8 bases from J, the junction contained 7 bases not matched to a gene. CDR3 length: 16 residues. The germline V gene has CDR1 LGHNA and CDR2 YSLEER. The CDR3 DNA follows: TGCGCCAGCAGCCAAGATCCGGGACAGGGGGCAGGCGAAGCTTTCTTT. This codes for CASSQDPGQGAGEAFF.

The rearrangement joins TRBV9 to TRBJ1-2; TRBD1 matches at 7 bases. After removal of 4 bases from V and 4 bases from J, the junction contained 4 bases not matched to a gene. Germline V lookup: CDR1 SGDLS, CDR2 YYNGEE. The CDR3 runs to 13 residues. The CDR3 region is CASSSWDSYGYTF. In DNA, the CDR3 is TGTGCCAGCAGCTCTTGGGACAGCTATGGCTACACCTTC.

The chain's CDR3 is CASSQERTGLFGTDTQYF. CDR3 DNA sequence: TGCGCCAGCAGCCAAGAACGGACAGGGCTGTTCGGCACAGATACGCAGTATTTT. The gene calls are TRBV4-3 and TRBJ2-3, with TRBD1 identical over 8 bases. Germline-derived CDR1 and CDR2 are LGHNA and YSLEER. J was trimmed by 1 base and V by 0 bases; bases with no gene match: 9. The CDR3 length is 18 residues.

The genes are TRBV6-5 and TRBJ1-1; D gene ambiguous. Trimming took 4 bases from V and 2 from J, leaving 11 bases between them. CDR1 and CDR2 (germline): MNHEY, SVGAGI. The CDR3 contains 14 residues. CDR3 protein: CASSFPGSNTEAFF. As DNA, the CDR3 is TGTGCCAGCAGTTTCCCAGGCTCTAACACTGAAGCTTTCTTT.

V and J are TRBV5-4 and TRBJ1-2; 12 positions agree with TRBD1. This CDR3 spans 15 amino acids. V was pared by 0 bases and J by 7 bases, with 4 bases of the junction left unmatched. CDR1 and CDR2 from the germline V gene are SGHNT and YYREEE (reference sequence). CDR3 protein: CASSLGGTGGTGYTF. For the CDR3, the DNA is TGTGCCAGCAGCTTGGGGGGGACAGGGGGCACTGGCTACACCTTC.

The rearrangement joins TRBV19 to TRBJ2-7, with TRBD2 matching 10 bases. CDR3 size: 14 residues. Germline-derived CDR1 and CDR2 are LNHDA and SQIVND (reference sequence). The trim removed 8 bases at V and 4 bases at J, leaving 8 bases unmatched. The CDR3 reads CASARTSGAYEQYF. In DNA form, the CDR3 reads TGTGCCAGTGCAAGGACTAGCGGAGCATACGAGCAGTACTTC.

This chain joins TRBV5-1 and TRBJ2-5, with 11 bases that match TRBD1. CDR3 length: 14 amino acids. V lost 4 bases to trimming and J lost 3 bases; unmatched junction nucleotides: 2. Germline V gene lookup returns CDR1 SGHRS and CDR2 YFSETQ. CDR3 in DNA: TGCGCCAGCAGCGCGGGACAGGGGGAAGAGACCCAGTACTTC. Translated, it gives CASSAGQGEETQYF.

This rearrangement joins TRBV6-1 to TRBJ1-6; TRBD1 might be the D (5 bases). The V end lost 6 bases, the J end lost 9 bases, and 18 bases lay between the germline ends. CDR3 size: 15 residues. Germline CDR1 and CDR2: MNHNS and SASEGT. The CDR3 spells CASRDNQGVGSPLHF. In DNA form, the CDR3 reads TGTGCCAGCAGGGATAATCAGGGAGTCGGTTCACCCCTCCACTTT.

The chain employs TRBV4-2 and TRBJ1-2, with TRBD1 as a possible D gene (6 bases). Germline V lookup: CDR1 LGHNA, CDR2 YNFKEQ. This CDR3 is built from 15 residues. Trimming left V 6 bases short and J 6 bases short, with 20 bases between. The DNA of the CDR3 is TGTGCCAGCAGTCTCCCAGGGGTCCCAGCGGATGGCTACACCTTC. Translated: CASSLPGVPADGYTF.

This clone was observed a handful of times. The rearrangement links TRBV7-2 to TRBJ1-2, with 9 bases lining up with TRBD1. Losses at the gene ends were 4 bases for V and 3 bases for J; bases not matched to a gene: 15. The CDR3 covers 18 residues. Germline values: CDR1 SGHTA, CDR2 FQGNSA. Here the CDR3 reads CASSSPIIQGASHYGYTF. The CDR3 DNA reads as TGTGCCAGCAGCTCTCCGATCATACAGGGGGCGTCCCACTATGGCTACACCTTC.

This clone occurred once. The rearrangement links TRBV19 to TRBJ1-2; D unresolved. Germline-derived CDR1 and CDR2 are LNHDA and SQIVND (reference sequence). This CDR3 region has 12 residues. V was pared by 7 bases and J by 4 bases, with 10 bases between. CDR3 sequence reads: CASNAGLYGYTF. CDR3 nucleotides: TGTGCCAGTAACGCGGGCCTCTATGGCTACACCTTC. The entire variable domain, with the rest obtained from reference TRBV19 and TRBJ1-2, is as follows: DGGITQSPKYLFRKEGQNVTLSCEQNLNHDAMYWYRQDPGQGLRLIYYSQIVNDFQKGDIAEGYSVSREKKESFPLTVTSAQKNPTAFYLCASNAGLYGYTFGSGTRLTVV.

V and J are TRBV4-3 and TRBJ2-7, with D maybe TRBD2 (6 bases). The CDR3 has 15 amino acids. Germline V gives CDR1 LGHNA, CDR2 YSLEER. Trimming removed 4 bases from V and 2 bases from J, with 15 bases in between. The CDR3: CASSRTRDRTYEQYF. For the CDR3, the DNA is TGCGCCAGCAGCCGCACGCGGGACCGAACCTACGAGCAGTACTTC.

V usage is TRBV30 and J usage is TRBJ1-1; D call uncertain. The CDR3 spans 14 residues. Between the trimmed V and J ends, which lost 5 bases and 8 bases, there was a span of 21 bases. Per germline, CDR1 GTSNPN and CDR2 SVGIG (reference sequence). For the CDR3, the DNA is TGTGCCTGGGAGATGCGAGTCGGCTCGGGGGAAGCTTTCTTT. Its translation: CAWEMRVGSGEAFF.

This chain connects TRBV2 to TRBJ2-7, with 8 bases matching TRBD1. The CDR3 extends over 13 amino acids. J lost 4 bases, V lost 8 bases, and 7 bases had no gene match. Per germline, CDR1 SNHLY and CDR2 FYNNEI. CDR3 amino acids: CASLTGEGYEQYF. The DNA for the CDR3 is TGTGCCAGCTTGACAGGGGAAGGTTACGAGCAGTACTTC. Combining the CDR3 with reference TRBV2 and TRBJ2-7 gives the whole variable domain EPEVTQTPSHQVTQMGQEVILRCVPISNHLYFYWYRQILGQKVEFLVSFYNNEISEKSEIFDDQFSVERPDGSNFTLKIRSTKLEDSAMYFCASLTGEGYEQYFGPGTRLTVT.

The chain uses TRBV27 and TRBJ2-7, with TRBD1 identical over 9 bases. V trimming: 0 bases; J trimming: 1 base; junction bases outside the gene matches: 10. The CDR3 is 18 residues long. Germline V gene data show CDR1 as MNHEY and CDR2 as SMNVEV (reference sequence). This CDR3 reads CASSLSQRRTGVSYEQYF. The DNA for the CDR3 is TGTGCCAGCAGTTTATCACAGAGGCGGACAGGGGTATCCTACGAGCAGTACTTC.

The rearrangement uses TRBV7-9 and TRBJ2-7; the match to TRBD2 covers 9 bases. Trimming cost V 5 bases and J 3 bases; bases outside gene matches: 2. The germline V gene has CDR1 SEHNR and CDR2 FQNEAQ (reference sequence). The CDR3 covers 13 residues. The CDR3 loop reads CASSQTSGYEQYF. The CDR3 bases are TGTGCCAGCAGCCAGACTAGCGGCTACGAGCAGTACTTC.

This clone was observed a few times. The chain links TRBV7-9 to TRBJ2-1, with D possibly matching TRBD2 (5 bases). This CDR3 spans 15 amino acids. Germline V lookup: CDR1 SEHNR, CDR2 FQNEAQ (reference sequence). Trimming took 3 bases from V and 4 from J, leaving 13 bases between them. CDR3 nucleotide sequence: TGTGCCAGCAGCTTTGGACCGGGGAAGTACAATGAGCAGTTCTTC. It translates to CASSFGPGKYNEQFF.

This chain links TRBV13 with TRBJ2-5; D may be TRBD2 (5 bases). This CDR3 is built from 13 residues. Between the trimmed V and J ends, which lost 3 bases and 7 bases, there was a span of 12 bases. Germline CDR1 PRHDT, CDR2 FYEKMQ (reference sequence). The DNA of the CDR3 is TGTGCCAGCAGCTTTCGGGGTGCGGGGACCCAGTACTTC. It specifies CASSFRGAGTQYF.

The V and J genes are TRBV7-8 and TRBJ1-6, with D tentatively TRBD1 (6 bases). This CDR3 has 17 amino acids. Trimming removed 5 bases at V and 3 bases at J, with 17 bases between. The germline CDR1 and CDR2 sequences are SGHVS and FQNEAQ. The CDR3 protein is CASSIDQGKLYNSPLHF. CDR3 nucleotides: TGTGCCAGCAGCATCGATCAGGGGAAACTCTATAATTCACCCCTCCACTTT.

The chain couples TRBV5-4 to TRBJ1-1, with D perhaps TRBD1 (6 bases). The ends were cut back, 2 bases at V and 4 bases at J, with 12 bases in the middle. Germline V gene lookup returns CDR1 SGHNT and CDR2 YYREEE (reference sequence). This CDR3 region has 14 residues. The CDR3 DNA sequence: TGTGCCAGCAGCTTTCGAGGGGGTGGCACTGAAGCTTTCTTT. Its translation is CASSFRGGGTEAFF.

CDR3 sequence reads: CASSVGGTSLYEQFF. The DNA for the CDR3 is TGTGCCAGCAGCGTAGGAGGGACTAGCCTCTATGAGCAGTTCTTC. This sequence joins TRBV9 and TRBJ2-1, with 9 bases fitting TRBD2. The CDR3 contains 15 residues. The junction had 6 bases not matched to a gene; V was cut back by 0 bases and J by 8 bases. Germline V gene data show CDR1 as SGDLS and CDR2 as YYNGEE.

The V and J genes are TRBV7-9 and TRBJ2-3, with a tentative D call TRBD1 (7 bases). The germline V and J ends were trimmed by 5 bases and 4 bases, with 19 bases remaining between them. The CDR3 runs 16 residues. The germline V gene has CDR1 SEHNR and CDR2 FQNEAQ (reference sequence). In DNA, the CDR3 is TGTGCCAGCAGCCCACCGACAGGGTGGGAGGCAGATACGCAGTATTTT. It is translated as CASSPPTGWEADTQYF.

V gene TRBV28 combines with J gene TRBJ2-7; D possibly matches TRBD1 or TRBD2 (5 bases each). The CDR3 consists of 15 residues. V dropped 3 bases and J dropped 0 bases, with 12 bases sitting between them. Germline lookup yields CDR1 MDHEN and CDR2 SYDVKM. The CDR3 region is CASSLGVSSSYEQYF. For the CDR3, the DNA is TGTGCCAGCAGTTTGGGGGTGTCAAGCTCCTACGAGCAGTACTTC.